Shown below are 19 T cell receptor beta chains from a single sample sequenced in a study of blood T cell repertoires in COVID-19. Sequencing used immunoSEQ multiplex PCR; TCRdb keeps in-frame clones, though not all of them. The sample has over 350,000 clones, 70% to 90% seen once. Sequencing was carried out using peripheral blood. The receptors come from a woman aged 25 to 45 with active or convalescent COVID-19.

The chain employs TRBV10-2 and TRBJ1-5; D perhaps matches TRBD1 (6 bases). The V gene lost 6 bases and the J gene lost 9 bases, with 18 bases spanning the gap. Per the germline V gene, CDR1 is WSHSY and CDR2 is SAAADI. The CDR3 has 14 residues. CDR3 protein: CASRDAGVGTPQHF. CDR3 bases: TGCGCCAGCAGAGATGCAGGGGTGGGGACGCCCCAGCATTTT.

V and J are TRBV2 and TRBJ1-5; 7 bases are a match to TRBD1. Germline loops: CDR1 SNHLY, CDR2 FYNNEI. CDR3 length: 15 residues. V gave up 6 bases and J gave up 0 bases; unmatched junction bases: 5. CDR3 bases: TGTGCCAGCAGGATCCAGGGGGATAGCAATCAGCCCCAGCATTTT. The encoded protein is CASRIQGDSNQPQHF.

V and J are TRBV9 and TRBJ1-3, with D tentatively TRBD1 (5 bases). The CDR3 spans 13 residues. V was cut by 6 bases and J by 6 bases, with 13 bases left in between. Germline lookup yields CDR1 SGDLS and CDR2 YYNGEE. The DNA of the CDR3 is TGTGCCAGCAAGGGGCAATCGCAAAACACCATATATTTT. Its translation is CASKGQSQNTIYF.

The chain recombines TRBV2 with TRBJ2-3; 8 bases align to TRBD1. The CDR3 loop spans 17 amino acids. V lost 6 bases and J lost 3; bases outside the gene matches: 14. Per the germline V gene, CDR1 is SNHLY and CDR2 is FYNNEI. CDR3 DNA sequence: TGTGCCAGCAGACCCACCCCAGGGGGCGCCCTTACAGATACGCAGTATTTT. Translation gives CASRPTPGGALTDTQYF.

The rearrangement uses TRBV30 and TRBJ1-1; D unclear. The CDR3 runs 13 residues. V lost 3 bases to trimming and J lost 11 bases, with 19 bases between them. Germline-derived CDR1 and CDR2 are GTSNPN and SVGIG (reference sequence). The chain's CDR3 is CAWSAWVDKYAFF. The CDR3 DNA reads TGTGCCTGGAGCGCTTGGGTCGACAAGTACGCTTTCTTT.

The rearrangement joins TRBV6-5 to TRBJ1-4; 10 nucleotides match TRBD1. Trimming at V came to 5 bases and at J to 5 bases, leaving 2 bases not matched to a gene. Per the germline V gene, CDR1 is MNHEY and CDR2 is SVGAGI. The CDR3 is 14 amino acids. The DNA of the CDR3 is TGTGCCAGCAGTAAGGGACAGGGGAATGAAAAACTGTTTTTT. Encoded protein: CASSKGQGNEKLFF.

The chain links TRBV13 to TRBJ2-2; TRBD2 might be the D (6 bases). CDR1 PRHDT and CDR2 FYEKMQ come from the germline V gene (reference sequence). V was trimmed by 0 bases and J by 1 base, leaving 15 bases between them. The CDR3 totals 18 residues. For the CDR3, the DNA is TGTGCCAGCAGCTTAGGCGGGCTAGCGAGTGTGAACACCGGGGAGCTGTTTTTT. This gives the protein CASSLGGLASVNTGELFF.

The chain uses TRBV5-1 and TRBJ2-2; D not resolved. Germline CDR1 SGHRS, CDR2 YFSETQ. This CDR3 contains 14 residues. V gave up 2 bases and J gave up 1 base, with 6 bases separating them. The CDR3 DNA sequence: TGCGCCAGCAGCTTACGGGTGAACACCGGGGAGCTGTTTTTT. This translates into CASSLRVNTGELFF.

This chain connects TRBV5-1 to TRBJ2-7; the match to TRBD2 covers 10 bases. The ends lost 0 bases at V and 6 bases at J; junction bases unmatched: 6. The CDR3 totals 15 residues. CDR1 SGHRS and CDR2 YFSETQ come from the germline V gene. Here the CDR3 DNA reads TGCGCCAGCAGCTTGGATCCTAGCGGGAGCTCCGAGCAGTACTTC. Translated: CASSLDPSGSSEQYF.

The V and J genes are TRBV4-2 and TRBJ2-5; TRBD1 aligns across 10 bases. Germline CDR1 and CDR2: LGHNA and YNFKEQ. The trim removed 4 bases at V and 4 bases at J, leaving 9 bases unmatched. The CDR3 has 16 amino acids. The CDR3: CASSLGTGETPETQYF. The CDR3 DNA is TGTGCCAGCAGCCTCGGGACAGGGGAGACCCCAGAGACCCAGTACTTC.

The chain employs TRBV6-6 and TRBJ2-1, with 9 bases that match TRBD2. CDR3 length: 21 residues. Unmatched junction bases numbered 25, after V lost 6 bases and J lost 4 bases. The germline V gene encodes CDR1 MNHNY and CDR2 SVGAGI (reference sequence). The CDR3 here is CASRRLDGGVGLAGRYNEQFF. DNA for the CDR3: TGTGCCAGCAGGCGACTTGATGGAGGGGTAGGCCTAGCGGGGAGGTACAATGAGCAGTTCTTC.

The V gene is TRBV6-1, the J gene TRBJ1-5; the match to TRBD1 covers 10 bases. The V segment lost 0 bases and the J segment 4 bases; nucleotides outside the gene matches: 6. In germline, CDR1 is MNHNS, CDR2 SASEGT. There are 17 residues in the CDR3. CDR3 protein: CASSEAPAGQGNQPQHF. In DNA, the CDR3 is TGTGCCAGCAGTGAAGCTCCCGCGGGACAGGGGAATCAGCCCCAGCATTTT.

The rearrangement links TRBV6-5 to TRBJ1-3; D remains ambiguous. This CDR3 is built from 15 residues. Germline assignment: CDR1 MNHEY and CDR2 SVGAGI. V was trimmed by 4 bases and J by 0 bases, leaving 10 bases between them. Written as DNA, the CDR3 is TGTGCCAGCAGTTCCGCCTTAGACTCTGGAAACACCATATATTTT. Protein: CASSSALDSGNTIYF.

V is TRBV23-1 and J is TRBJ1-1, with 8 bases that match TRBD1. TRBV23-1 is an ORF, and what it does is uncertain. The CDR3 length is 14 residues. With V trimmed by 8 bases and J by 5 bases, 10 bases remained unmatched. For the CDR3, the DNA is TGCGCCAGCCGCCAGGGGGCGTTGGGGACTGAAGCTTTCTTT. It specifies CASRQGALGTEAFF.

V gene TRBV6-1 combines with J gene TRBJ2-1; D might be TRBD1 (6 bases). The V gene lost 1 base and the J gene lost 7 bases, with 11 bases spanning the gap. The CDR3 is 14 residues long. CDR1 is MNHNS, CDR2 SASEGT, per germline. The CDR3, as DNA: TGTGCCAGCAGTGAAGACGGACAGAAAAATGAGCAGTTCTTC. This codes for CASSEDGQKNEQFF.

The chain uses TRBV27 and TRBJ1-6, with D uncertain. Trimming took off 6 bases at V and 7 bases at J, with 7 bases between the two ends. Germline V gene data show CDR1 as MNHEY and CDR2 as SMNVEV (reference sequence). This CDR3 comprises 12 residues. The CDR3: CASSSSNSPLHF. CDR3 in DNA: TGTGCCAGCAGCTCCTCCAATTCACCCCTCCACTTT.

This chain links TRBV6-6 with TRBJ1-2, with D unclear. The CDR3 runs 16 residues. Looked up from germline, CDR1 is MNHNY and CDR2 is SVGAGI (reference sequence). V lost 0 bases and J lost 0, with 11 bases in between. The DNA of the CDR3 is TGTGCCAGCAGTTACTCCGGCGGAACGTCTAACTATGGCTACACCTTC. Residues: CASSYSGGTSNYGYTF.

The V gene is TRBV3-1 (or the pseudogene TRBV3-2), the J gene TRBJ2-2, with 10 bases aligning to TRBD2. The CDR3 is 16 residues long. The germline CDR1 and CDR2 sequences are LGHDT and YNNKEL (reference sequence). The ends lost 5 bases at V and 7 bases at J; junction bases unmatched: 10. CDR3 bases: TGTGCCAGCAGCTGGGTGCTAGCGGGAGCGGTCGGGGAGCTGTTTTTT. This translates into CASSWVLAGAVGELFF.

V usage is TRBV13 and J usage is TRBJ1-4; 7 nucleotides agree with TRBD1. The junction had 9 bases not matched to a gene; V was cut back by 5 bases and J by 6 bases. This CDR3 has 15 residues. The V gene's germline CDR1 is PRHDT and CDR2 FYEKMQ (reference sequence). This CDR3 reads CASSTRTGKDEKLFF. DNA of the CDR3: TGTGCCAGCAGCACTAGGACAGGAAAGGATGAAAAACTGTTTTTT.